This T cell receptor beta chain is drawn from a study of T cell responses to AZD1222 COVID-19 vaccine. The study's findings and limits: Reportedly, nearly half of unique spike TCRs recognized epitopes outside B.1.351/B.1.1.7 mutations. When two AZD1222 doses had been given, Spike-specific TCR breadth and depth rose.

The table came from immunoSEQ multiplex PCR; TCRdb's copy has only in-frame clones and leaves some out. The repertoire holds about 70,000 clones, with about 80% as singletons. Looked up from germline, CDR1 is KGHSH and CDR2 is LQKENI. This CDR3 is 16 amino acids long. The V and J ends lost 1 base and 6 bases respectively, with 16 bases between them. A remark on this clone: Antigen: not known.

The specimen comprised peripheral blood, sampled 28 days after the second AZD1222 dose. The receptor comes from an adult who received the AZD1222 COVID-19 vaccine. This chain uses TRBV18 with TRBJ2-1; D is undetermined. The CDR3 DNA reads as TGTGCCAGCTCACCACGTCGGTGGGGAAGGACCAATGAGCAGTTCTTC. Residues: CASSPRRWGRTNEQFF. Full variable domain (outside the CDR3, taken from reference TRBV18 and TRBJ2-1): NAGVMQNPRHLVRRRGQEARLRCSPMKGHSHVYWYRQLPEEGLKFMVYLQKENIIDESGMPKERFSAEFPKEGPSILRIQQVVRGDSAAYFCASSPRRWGRTNEQFFGPGTRLTVL.